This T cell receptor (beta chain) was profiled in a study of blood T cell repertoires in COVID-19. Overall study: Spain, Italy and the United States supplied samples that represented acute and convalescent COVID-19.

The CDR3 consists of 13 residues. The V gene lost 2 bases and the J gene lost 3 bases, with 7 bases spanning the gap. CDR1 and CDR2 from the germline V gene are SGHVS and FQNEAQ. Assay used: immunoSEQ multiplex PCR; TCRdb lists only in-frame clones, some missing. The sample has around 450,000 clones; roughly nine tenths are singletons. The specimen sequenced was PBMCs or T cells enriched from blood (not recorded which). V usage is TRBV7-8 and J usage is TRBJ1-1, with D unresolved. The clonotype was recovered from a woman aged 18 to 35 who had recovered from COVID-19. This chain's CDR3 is CASSLIGYTEAFF. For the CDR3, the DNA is TGTGCCAGCAGCTTAATCGGTTACACTGAAGCTTTCTTT.